Presented here are 2 T cell receptor beta chains from one specimen sequenced in a study of blood T cell repertoires in COVID-19. Produced via immunoSEQ multiplex PCR; TCRdb's table is partial and in-frame only. The sample includes 250,000 to 300,000 clones, about 89% seen only once; the top ten take 0.85% to 1%. Material for sequencing was peripheral blood. These receptor sequences come from a woman in her 40s who had recovered from COVID-19.

The V gene is TRBV7-2, the J gene TRBJ2-1; D gene ambiguous. Germline-derived CDR1 and CDR2 are SGHTA and FQGNSA. V lost 5 bases, J lost 4 bases, and 15 bases lay in between. CDR3 length equals 15 residues. The CDR3 nucleotides are TGTGCCAGCAGCCCTCGAACAACGGGTTACAATGAGCAGTTCTTC. Its translation: CASSPRTTGYNEQFF.

This clone was detected a few times. The chain joins TRBV18 to TRBJ1-2, with 8 positions matching TRBD1. CDR1 is KGHSH, CDR2 LQKENI, per germline. Losses at the gene ends were 0 bases for V and 3 bases for J; bases not matched to a gene: 3. The CDR3 has 15 amino acids. In DNA form, the CDR3 reads TGTGCCAGCTCACCACCGGTGACAGGGGACTATGGCTACACCTTC. Translated, it gives CASSPPVTGDYGYTF.